This T cell receptor (beta chain) was documented in a study of shared clonotypes between healthy human individuals. Under the authors' procedure: Junction-only immunoSEQ data arrived without quality scores, meaning filtering differed. Measured with immunoSEQ multiplex PCR; TCRdb has only the in-frame clones, and not every one. For V, J and clone size, that table is used; D and trimming come from the DNA. The data contain approximately 460,000 clones, around 77% of them seen just once; the ten biggest clones take up 12%. Germline CDR1 SGHTA, CDR2 FQGNSA. With 2 bases removed from V and 4 bases from J, the gap between germline ends came to 12 bases. The CDR3 loop spans 15 amino acids.

The sequencing sample was made of PBMCs. The chain couples TRBV7-2 to TRBJ1-3; weak D call: TRBD1 (5 bases). This clonotype was obtained from a woman between 40 and 55 years old in good health. Some clones in this sample may be carry-over from other donors' samples. As DNA, the CDR3 is TGTGCCAGCAGCTTAAGGGGAAAGGGGGGAAACACCATATATTTT. As protein: CASSLRGKGGNTIYF.